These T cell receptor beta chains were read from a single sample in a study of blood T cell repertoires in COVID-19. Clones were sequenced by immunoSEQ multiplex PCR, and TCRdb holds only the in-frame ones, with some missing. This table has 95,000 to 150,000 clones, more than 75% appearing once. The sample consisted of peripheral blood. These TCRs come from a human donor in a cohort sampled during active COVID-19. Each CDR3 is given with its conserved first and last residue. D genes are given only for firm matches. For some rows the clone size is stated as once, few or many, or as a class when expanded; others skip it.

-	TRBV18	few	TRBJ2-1	TGTGCCAGCTCACCAACTAGTTCCTACAATGAGCAGTTCTTC	CASSPTSSYNEQFF
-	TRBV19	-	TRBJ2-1	TGTGCCAGCCAAACCTCAGGGCCCCCCTACAATGAGCAGTTCTTC	CASQTSGPPYNEQFF
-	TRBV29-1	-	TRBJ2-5	TGCAGCGTGAAATCCGAGAGGACCCAGTACTTC	CSVKSERTQYF
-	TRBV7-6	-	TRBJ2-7	TGTGCCAGCAGCTCCGGGCCCAGGGAAGGGCGGTACGAGCAGTACTTC	CASSSGPREGRYEQYF
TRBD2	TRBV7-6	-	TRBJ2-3	TGTGCCAGCAGCCTTCATCTAGCGGGAGGGCCAAGCACAGATACGCAGTATTTT	CASSLHLAGGPSTDTQYF
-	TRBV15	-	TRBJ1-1	TGTGCCACCGGCCTTACGGTACAGGTGAACACTGAAGCTTTCTTT	CATGLTVQVNTEAFF
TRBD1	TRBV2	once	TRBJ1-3	TGTGCCAGCAGTGGACAGGGGGGAAGAAACACCATATATTTT	CASSGQGGRNTIYF
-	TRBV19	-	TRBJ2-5	TGTGCCAGTAGTACTTCAATATATTCACGTAGAGAGACCCAGTACTTC	CASSTSIYSRRETQYF
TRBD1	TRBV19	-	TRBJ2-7	TGTGCCAGTACCCAGGACAGGGGCCACCGAGAGCAGTACTTC	CASTQDRGHREQYF
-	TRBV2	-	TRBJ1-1	TGTGCCAGCAGTGAAGAGGGCATCGACTATGGAGCTTTCTTT	CASSEEGIDYGAFF
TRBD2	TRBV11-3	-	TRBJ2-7	TGTGCCAGCAGCTTTGAGCGGGAGGACGAGCAGTACTTC	CASSFEREDEQYF
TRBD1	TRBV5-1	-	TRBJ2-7	TGCGCCAGCAGCTTGGCAGGGGGCGTCGACGAGCAGTACTTC	CASSLAGGVDEQYF
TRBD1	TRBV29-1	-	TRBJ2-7	TGCAGCGTTGCAGGGGGCAGCGCCTACGAGCAGTACTTC	CSVAGGSAYEQYF
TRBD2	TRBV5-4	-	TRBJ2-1	TGTGCCAGCAGCTTAGACACGGGAGGGTACAATGAGCAGTTCTTC	CASSLDTGGYNEQFF
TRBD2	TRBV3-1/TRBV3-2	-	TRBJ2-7	TGTGCCAGCAGCCAAGCTCGGGGAGGACTAGCCTCCTACGAGCAGTACTTC	CASSQARGGLASYEQYF
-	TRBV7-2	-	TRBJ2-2	TGTGCCAGCAGCTTAGCGTGGCAGGGTGGGACCGGGGAGCTGTTTTTT	CASSLAWQGGTGELFF
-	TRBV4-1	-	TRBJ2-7	TGCGCCAGCAGCCAACTAGCGCCGACGGGTGAGCAGTACTTC	CASSQLAPTGEQYF
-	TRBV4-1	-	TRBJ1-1	TGCGCCAGCAGCCAAGACCGGGGTGTGAACACTGAAGCTTTCTTT	CASSQDRGVNTEAFF
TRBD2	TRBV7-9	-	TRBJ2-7	TGTGCCAGCAGCCTAGGGAGGGGCTACGAGCAGTACTTC	CASSLGRGYEQYF
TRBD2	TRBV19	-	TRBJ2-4	TGTGCCAGTAGTATCCGGACTAGCGGGGGGGTGGGAGCCAAAAACATTCAGTACTTC	CASSIRTSGGVGAKNIQYF
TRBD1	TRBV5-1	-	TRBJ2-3	TGCGCCAGCAGCTTGTACAGGGGAACAGATACGCAGTATTTT	CASSLYRGTDTQYF
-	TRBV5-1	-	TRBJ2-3	TGCGCCAGCAGCTTGGCCTCGGGGATTATCAAAGATACGCAGTATTTT	CASSLASGIIKDTQYF
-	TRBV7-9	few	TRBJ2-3	TGTGCCAGCAGTCGCCTCGTGGGGGCGAGGGCGGATACGCAGTATTTT	CASSRLVGARADTQYF
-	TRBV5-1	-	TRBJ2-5	TGCGCCAGCAGCTCACGGGACAACCAAGAGACCCAGTACTTC	CASSSRDNQETQYF
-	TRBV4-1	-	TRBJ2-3	TGCGCCAGCAGCCAAGATCAACTAGTGACAGATACGCAGTATTTT	CASSQDQLVTDTQYF
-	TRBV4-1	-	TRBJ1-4	TGCGCCAGCAGCCCATCTAATACCGGGAGAAAAAATGAAAAACTGTTTTTT	CASSPSNTGRKNEKLFF
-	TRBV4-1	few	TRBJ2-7	TGCGCCAGCAGCCAACATCAGGCGTCGTACGAGCAGTACTTC	CASSQHQASYEQYF
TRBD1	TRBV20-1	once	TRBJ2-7	TGCAGTGCTAGTCGACAGGGCCCCTACGAGCAGTACTTC	CSASRQGPYEQYF
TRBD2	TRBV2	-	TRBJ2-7	TGTGCCAGCAGGGGGACTAGCACCGGCGAGCAGTACTTC	CASRGTSTGEQYF
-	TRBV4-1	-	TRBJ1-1	TGCGCCAGCAGCCAATCTCAAATTCTAATGAACACTGAAGCTTTCTTT	CASSQSQILMNTEAFF
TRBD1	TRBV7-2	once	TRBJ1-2	TGTGCCAGCAGCTGGAGATTGGGACAGACCCCGAGCTATGGCTACACCTTC	CASSWRLGQTPSYGYTF
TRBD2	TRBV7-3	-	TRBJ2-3	TGTGCCAGCAGCTTAGGGCTAGCGGGAGTGGAAGATACGCAGTATTTT	CASSLGLAGVEDTQYF
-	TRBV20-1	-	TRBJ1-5	TGCAGTGTTGGGGGGAATCAGCCCCAGCATTTT	CSVGGNQPQHF
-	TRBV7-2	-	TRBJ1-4	TGTGCCAGCAGCTTATCTTTCAATGAAAAACTGTTTTTT	CASSLSFNEKLFF
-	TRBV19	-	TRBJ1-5	TGTGCCAGCCAACAGGGCACGGGATCCAATGGGCCCCAGCATTTT	CASQQGTGSNGPQHF
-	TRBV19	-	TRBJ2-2	TGTGCCAGTAGTACCCGGAGGGCCGGGGAGCTGTTTTTT	CASSTRRAGELFF
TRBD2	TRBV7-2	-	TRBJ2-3	TGTGCCAGCAACAAACAGGTCGGGAGGGAGCCCACAGATACGCAGTATTTT	CASNKQVGREPTDTQYF
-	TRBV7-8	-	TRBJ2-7	TGTGCCAGCAGCCCGCCCCGTCGGGTCTGGGAGCAGTACTTC	CASSPPRRVWEQYF
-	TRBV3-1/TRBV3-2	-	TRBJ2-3	TGTGCCAGCAGCCAAGCAGGGCGCCCCACAGATACGCAGTATTTT	CASSQAGRPTDTQYF
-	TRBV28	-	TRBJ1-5	TGTGCCAGCAGTTCAGGGGCAAATAGCAATCAGCCCCAGCATTTT	CASSSGANSNQPQHF
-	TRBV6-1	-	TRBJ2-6	TGTGCCAGCAGTCAAGAAAGGGGCTCTGGGGCCAACGTCCTGACTTTC	CASSQERGSGANVLTF
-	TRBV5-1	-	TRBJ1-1	TGCGCCAGCAGCTTGGCCACAGGGCTGGCGGACACTGAAGCTTTCTTT	CASSLATGLADTEAFF
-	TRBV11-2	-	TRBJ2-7	TGTGCCAGCAGCTTAGCACAGACCTACGAGCAGTACTTC	CASSLAQTYEQYF
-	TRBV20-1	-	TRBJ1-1	TGCAGTGCACCAGGGTACACTGAAGCTTTCTTT	CSAPGYTEAFF
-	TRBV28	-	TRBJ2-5	TGTGCCAGCACTGGACAGTACTTTCGAGAGACCCAGTACTTC	CASTGQYFRETQYF
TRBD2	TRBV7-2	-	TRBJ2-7	TGTGCCAGCAGCTTGGGCGGGAGTGAGTACGAGCAGTACTTC	CASSLGGSEYEQYF
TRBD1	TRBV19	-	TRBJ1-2	TGTGCCAGTAGTGAGGGGACAGGGTATGGCTACACCTTC	CASSEGTGYGYTF
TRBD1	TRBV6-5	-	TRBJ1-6	TGTGCCAGCAGGGGGACAGGGGGTTCACCCCTCCACTTT	CASRGTGGSPLHF
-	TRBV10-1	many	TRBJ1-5	TGCGCCAGCAGTGAATCCTCTCAGCCCCAGCATTTT	CASSESSQPQHF
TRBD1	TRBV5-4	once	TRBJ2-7	TGTGCCAGCAGCCCGACAGGGAACCACGAGCAGTACTTC	CASSPTGNHEQYF
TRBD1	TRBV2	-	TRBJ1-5	TGTGCCAGCAGTCCCGACAGGGGAGTTTTTCAGCCCCAGCATTTT	CASSPDRGVFQPQHF
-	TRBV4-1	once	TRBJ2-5	TGCGCCAGCAGCCCCCGGGACTACCAAGAGACCCAGTACTTC	CASSPRDYQETQYF
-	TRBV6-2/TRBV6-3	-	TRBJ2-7	TGTGCCAGCAGTTACGAAGTGGGTCGCGCGGTTACCTACGAGCAGTACTTC	CASSYEVGRAVTYEQYF